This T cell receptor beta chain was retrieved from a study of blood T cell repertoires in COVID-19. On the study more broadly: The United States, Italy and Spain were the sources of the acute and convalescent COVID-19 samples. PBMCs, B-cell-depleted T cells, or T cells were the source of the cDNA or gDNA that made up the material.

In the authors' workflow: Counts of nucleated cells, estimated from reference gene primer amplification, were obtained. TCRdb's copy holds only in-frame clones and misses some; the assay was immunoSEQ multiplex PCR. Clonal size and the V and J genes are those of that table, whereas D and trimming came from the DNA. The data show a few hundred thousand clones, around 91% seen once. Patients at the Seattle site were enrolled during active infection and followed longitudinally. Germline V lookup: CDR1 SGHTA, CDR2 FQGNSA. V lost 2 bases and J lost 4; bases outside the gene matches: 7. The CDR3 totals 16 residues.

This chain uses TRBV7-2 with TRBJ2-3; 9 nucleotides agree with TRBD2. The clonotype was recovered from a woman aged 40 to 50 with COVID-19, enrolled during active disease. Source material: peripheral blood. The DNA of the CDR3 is TGTGCCAGCAGCTTAATGGTAGCGGGAGCTGCAGATACGCAGTATTTT. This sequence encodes CASSLMVAGAADTQYF.